This section outlines one T cell receptor beta chain sequence together with its context. Per germline, CDR1 SEHNR and CDR2 FQNEAQ (reference sequence). The length of the CDR3 is 17 residues. Between the trimmed V and J ends, which lost 6 bases and 8 bases, there was a span of 28 bases. The data belong to a study of control samples from healthy donors and cancer patients. Libraries were prepared by immunoSEQ multiplex PCR; TCRdb keeps only in-frame clonotypes and omits some of them. Of roughly 170,000 clones listed, 94% were seen once; the top ten hold roughly 1.3%. The sequence derives from a woman under 30 in good health. The sequencing input was blood. The chain joins TRBV7-9 to TRBJ1-2; a possible D gene is TRBD1 (6 bases). The CDR3 bases are TGTGCCAGCAGTCAAGACGGGACACTTACGCTAGAGGGGGGCTACACCTTC. Encoded protein: CASSQDGTLTLEGGYTF.